This T cell receptor beta chain was retrieved from a study of blood T cells in healthy people across ages. Study-wide results and limits: Possibly confounding the expanded clonotype changes was the fact that donor CMV status was unknown.

The individuals who served as donors were healthy Caucasians living in Russia, aged about 6 to 100. A J-beta primer mix and a sample-barcoded 5' primer were used in a second PCR of roughly 6 to 12 cycles. All cDNA molecules were each tagged by a template-switch adaptor with 12 random nucleotides. TCRdb re-derived calls from the 5' RACE reads in MiXCR, one entry per CDR3 protein. The sample yields 700,000 or so distinct CDR3 sequences, around a fifth seen once. Comments on this clonotype: What it binds is unknown.

CDR3 length: 13 residues. The V end was cut by 8 bases, the J end by 3 bases, with 14 bases between. This chain joins TRBV12-3 or TRBV12-4 and TRBJ2-7; the D gene could be TRBD1 or TRBD2 (5 bases each). The sequencing input was blood. This clonotype was sampled from a man aged 70 or older in good health. CDR3 DNA sequence: TGTGCCAGCCGCAGGGCAGGGAGCTACGAGCAGTACTTC. Protein sequence: CASRRAGSYEQYF.